The present entry profiles one TCR beta chain with its context. Assay used: immunoSEQ multiplex PCR; TCRdb lists only in-frame clones, some missing. The table has 87,000 or so clones, around 90% seen once. The data are from a study of technical replicates of blood from four donors. The V end was cut by 7 bases, the J end by 11 bases, with 17 bases between. Germline values: CDR1 SQVTM, CDR2 ANQGSEA. This CDR3 is built from 11 residues. The rearrangement links TRBV29-1 to TRBJ1-2; D perhaps matches TRBD1 (6 bases). Input material: T cells isolated from PBMCs. This TCR came from a human donor in good health. Here the CDR3 reads CSAYRAPGYTF. CDR3 bases: TGCAGCGCGTACAGGGCGCCAGGGTACACCTTC.